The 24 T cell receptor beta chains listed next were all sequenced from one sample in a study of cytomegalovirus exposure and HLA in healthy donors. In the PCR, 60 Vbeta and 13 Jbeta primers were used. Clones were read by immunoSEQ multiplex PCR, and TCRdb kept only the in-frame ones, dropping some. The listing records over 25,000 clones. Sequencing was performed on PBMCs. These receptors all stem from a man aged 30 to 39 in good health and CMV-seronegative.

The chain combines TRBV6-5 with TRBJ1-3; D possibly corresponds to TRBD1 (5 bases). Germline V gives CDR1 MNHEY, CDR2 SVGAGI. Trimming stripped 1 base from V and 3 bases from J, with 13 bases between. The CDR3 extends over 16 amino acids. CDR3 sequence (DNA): TGTGCCAGCAGTTACTACCCGCCGGGGGTTGGAAACACCATATATTTT. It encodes CASSYYPPGVGNTIYF.

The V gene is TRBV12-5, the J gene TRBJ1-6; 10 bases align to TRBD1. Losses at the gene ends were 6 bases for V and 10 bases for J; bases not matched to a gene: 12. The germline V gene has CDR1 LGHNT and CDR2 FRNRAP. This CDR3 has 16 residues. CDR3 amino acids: CASGRGTGVLESPLHF. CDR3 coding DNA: TGTGCTAGTGGCCGGGGGACAGGGGTCCTGGAATCACCCCTCCACTTT. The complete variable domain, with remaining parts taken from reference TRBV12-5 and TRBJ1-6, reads DARVTQTPRHKVTEMGQEVTMRCQPILGHNTVFWYRQTMMQGLELLAYFRNRAPLDDSGMPKDRFSAEMPDATLATLKIQPSEPRDSAVYFCASGRGTGVLESPLHFGNGTRLTVT.

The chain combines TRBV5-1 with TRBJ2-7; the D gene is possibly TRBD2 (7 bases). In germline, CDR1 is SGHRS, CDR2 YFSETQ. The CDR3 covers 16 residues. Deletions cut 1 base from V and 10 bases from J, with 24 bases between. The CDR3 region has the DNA TGCGCCAGCAGCTTGACAGGCTTAGGCGGCGGGGGCTTCCAGTACTTC. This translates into CASSLTGLGGGGFQYF.

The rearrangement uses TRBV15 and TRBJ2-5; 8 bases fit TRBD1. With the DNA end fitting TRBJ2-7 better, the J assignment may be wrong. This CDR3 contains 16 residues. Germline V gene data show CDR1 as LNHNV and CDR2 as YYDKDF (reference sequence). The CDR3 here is CATSSGQGIPHYEQYF. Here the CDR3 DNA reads TGTGCCACCAGCAGTGGACAGGGAATCCCTCACTACGAGCAGTACTTC.

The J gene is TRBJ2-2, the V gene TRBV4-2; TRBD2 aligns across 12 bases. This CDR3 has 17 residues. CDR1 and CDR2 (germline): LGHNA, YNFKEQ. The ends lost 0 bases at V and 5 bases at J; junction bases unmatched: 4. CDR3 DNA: TGTGCCAGCAGCCAAGATCAACTAGCGGGGGGAACCGGGGAGCTGTTTTTT. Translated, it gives CASSQDQLAGGTGELFF.

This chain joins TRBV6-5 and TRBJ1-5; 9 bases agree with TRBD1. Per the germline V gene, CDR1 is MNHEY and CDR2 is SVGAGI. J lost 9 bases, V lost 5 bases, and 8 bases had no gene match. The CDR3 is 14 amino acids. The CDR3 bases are TGTGCCAGCAGTACCGGACAGGGGACCGGGCCCCAGCATTTT. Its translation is CASSTGQGTGPQHF.

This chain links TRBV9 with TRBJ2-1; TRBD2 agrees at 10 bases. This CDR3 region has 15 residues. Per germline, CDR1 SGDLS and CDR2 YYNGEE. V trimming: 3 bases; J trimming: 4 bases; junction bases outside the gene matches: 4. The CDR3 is CASSASGGTYNEQFF. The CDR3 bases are TGTGCCAGCAGCGCTAGCGGGGGAACATACAATGAGCAGTTCTTC.

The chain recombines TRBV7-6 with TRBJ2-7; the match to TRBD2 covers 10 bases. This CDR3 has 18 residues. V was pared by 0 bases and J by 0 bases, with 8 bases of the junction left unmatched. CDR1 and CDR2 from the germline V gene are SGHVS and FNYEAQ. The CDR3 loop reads CASSLAVGTSVSSYEQYF. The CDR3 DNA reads TGTGCCAGCAGCTTAGCCGTCGGGACTAGCGTTAGCTCCTACGAGCAGTACTTC.

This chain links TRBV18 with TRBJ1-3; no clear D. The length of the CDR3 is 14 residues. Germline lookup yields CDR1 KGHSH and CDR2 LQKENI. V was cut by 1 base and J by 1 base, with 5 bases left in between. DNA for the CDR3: TGTGCCAGCTCACCACGCGCATCTGGAAACACCATATATTTT. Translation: CASSPRASGNTIYF.

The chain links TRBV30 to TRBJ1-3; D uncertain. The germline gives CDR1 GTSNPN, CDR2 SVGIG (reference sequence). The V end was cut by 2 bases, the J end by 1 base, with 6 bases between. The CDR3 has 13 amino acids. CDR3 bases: TGTGCCTGGAGTTCGGGGTCTGGAAACACCATATATTTT. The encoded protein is CAWSSGSGNTIYF.

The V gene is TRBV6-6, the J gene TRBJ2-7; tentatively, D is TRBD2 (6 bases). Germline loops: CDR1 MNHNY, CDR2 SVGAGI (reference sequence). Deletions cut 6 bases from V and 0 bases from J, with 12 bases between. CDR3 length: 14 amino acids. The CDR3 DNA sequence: TGTGCCAGCAGCTCCGGGGGACTCTCCTACGAGCAGTACTTC. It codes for CASSSGGLSYEQYF.

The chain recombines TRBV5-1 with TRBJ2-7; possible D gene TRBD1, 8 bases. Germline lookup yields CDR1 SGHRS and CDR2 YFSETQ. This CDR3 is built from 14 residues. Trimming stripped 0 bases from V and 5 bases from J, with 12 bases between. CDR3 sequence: CASSLGQGRDEQYF. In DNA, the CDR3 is TGCGCCAGCAGCTTGGGACAGGGGAGGGACGAGCAGTACTTC.

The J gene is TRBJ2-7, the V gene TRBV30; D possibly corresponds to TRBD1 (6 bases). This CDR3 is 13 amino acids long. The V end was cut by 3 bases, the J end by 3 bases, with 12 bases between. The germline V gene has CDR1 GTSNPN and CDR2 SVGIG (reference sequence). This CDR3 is CAWRSQGVYEQYF. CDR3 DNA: TGTGCCTGGAGGTCACAGGGAGTCTACGAGCAGTACTTC.

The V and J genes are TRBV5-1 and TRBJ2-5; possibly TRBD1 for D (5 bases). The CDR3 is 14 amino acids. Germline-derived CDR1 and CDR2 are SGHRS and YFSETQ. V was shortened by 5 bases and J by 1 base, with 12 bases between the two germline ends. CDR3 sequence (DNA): TGCGCCAGCAGACTGCAGGGTAGCCAAGAGACCCAGTACTTC. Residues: CASRLQGSQETQYF.

The CDR3 loop is CASSPGWGQPQHF. The CDR3 DNA reads TGTGCCAGCAGCCCAGGGTGGGGTCAGCCCCAGCATTTT. The V and J genes are TRBV7-6 and TRBJ1-5, with D tentatively TRBD1 (5 bases). CDR1 and CDR2 from the germline V gene are SGHVS and FNYEAQ. The germline V and J ends were trimmed by 5 bases and 6 bases, with 11 bases remaining between them. The CDR3 covers 13 residues. The full variable domain, rest sourced from reference TRBV7-6 and TRBJ1-5, is GAGVSQSPRYKVTKRGQDVALRCDPISGHVSLYWYRQALGQGPEFLTYFNYEAQQDKSGLPNDRFSAERPEGSISTLTIQRTEQRDSAMYRCASSPGWGQPQHFGDGTRLSIL.

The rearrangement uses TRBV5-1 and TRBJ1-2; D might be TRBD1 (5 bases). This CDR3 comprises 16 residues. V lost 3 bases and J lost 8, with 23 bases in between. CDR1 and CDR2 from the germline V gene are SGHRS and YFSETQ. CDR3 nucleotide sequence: TGCGCCAGCAGCTCCCTGGGGCCGGGCCTCCGAGAGGGCTACACCTTC. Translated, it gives CASSSLGPGLREGYTF.

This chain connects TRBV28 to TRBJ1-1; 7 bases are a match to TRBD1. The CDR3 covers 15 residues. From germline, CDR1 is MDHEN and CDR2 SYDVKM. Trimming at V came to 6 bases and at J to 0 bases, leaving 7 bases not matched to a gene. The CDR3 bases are TGTGCCAGCAGGAGCGCAGGGGGGTTGAACACTGAAGCTTTCTTT. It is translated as CASRSAGGLNTEAFF.

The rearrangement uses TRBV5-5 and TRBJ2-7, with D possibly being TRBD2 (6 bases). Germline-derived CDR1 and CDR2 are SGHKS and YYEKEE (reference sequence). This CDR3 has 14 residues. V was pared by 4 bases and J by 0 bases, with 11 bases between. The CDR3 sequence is CASSPLGSSYEQYF. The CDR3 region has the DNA TGTGCCAGCAGCCCCCTCGGGAGCTCCTACGAGCAGTACTTC.

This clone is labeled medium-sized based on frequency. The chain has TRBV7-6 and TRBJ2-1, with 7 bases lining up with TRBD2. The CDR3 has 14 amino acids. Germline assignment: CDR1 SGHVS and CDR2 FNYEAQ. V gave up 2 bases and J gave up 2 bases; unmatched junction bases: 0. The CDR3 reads CASSLREAYNEQFF. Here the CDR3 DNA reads TGTGCCAGCAGCTTACGGGAGGCCTACAATGAGCAGTTCTTC.

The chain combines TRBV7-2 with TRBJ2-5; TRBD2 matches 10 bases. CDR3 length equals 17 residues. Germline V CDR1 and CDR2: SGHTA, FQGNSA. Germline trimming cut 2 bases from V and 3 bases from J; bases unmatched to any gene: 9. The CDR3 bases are TGTGCCAGCAGCTTAAGGGCGGGACTAGCGACAAAAGAGACCCAGTACTTC. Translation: CASSLRAGLATKETQYF.

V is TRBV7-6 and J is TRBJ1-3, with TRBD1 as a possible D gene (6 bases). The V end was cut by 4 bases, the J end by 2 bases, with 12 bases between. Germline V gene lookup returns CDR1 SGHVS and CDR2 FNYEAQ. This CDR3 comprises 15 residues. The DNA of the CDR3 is TGTGCCAGCAGCTCGACAGGTCGGACTGGAAACACCATATATTTT. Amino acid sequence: CASSSTGRTGNTIYF.

The CDR3 nucleotides read TGCAGTGCTGGAGTAGGAAACACCATATATTTT. Its translation is CSAGVGNTIYF. The rearrangement joins TRBV20-1 to TRBJ1-3; D uncertain. The CDR3 totals 11 residues. CDR1 is DFQATT, CDR2 SNEGSKA, per germline (reference sequence). V was clipped by 5 bases and J by 4 bases, with 6 bases between them.

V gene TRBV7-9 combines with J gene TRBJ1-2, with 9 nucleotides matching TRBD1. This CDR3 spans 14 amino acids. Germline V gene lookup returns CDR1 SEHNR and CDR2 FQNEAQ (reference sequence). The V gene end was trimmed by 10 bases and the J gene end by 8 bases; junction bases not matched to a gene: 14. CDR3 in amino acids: CAIPPGQGLTGYTF. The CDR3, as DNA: TGTGCCATTCCCCCGGGACAGGGTTTAACGGGCTACACCTTC.

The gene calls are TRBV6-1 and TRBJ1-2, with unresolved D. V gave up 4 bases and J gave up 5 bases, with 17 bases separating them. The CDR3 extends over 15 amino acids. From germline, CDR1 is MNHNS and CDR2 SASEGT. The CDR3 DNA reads TGTGCCAGCAGTGCTAGAGTGGAGGGCTGGTATGGCTACACCTTC. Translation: CASSARVEGWYGYTF.